The next 25 T cell receptor beta chains were all read from a single sample in a study of T cell repertoires in cytomegalovirus infection. TCRdb re-called the reads with MiXCR, one entry per CDR3 protein. The sample includes about 300,000 distinct CDR3 sequences, around 10% seen only once; the top ten take around 2.5%. The specimen was PBMCs. The receptors were gathered from a human donor in good health (CMV status not recorded). Some clones in this sample may be carry-over from other donors' samples.

This clonotype was found many times. The chain has TRBV2 and TRBJ2-1; D is possibly TRBD1 or TRBD2 (6 bases each). V lost 4 bases to trimming and J lost 5 bases, with 15 bases between them. The CDR3 has 15 amino acids. Germline loops: CDR1 SNHLY, CDR2 FYNNEI. The CDR3 bases are TGTGCCAGCAGTGTTGGGGGGCTTAGGGACAATGAGCAGTTCTTC. Translating it yields CASSVGGLRDNEQFF.

This clonotype was observed a few times. The chain is built from TRBV19 and TRBJ2-4, with no clear D. CDR3 length equals 15 residues. Germline values: CDR1 LNHDA, CDR2 SQIVND (reference sequence). V was cut by 0 bases and J by 9 bases, with 15 bases left in between. CDR3: CASSIEVGTMGIQYF. In DNA form, the CDR3 reads TGTGCCAGTAGTATAGAAGTCGGCACCATGGGCATTCAGTACTTC.

This clonotype was detected many times. The chain couples TRBV12-5 to TRBJ2-3, with no clear D. Per germline, CDR1 LGHNT and CDR2 FRNRAP. The length of the CDR3 is 13 residues. V dropped 5 bases and J dropped 3 bases, with 9 bases sitting between them. In nucleotides, the CDR3 is TGTGCTAGTGGTCTCCGACTGACAGATACGCAGTATTTT. The encoded protein is CASGLRLTDTQYF.

V is TRBV19 and J is TRBJ2-5; unclear D gene. V lost 3 bases, J lost 2 bases, and 7 bases lay in between. CDR1 and CDR2 from the germline V gene are LNHDA and SQIVND (reference sequence). The CDR3 length is 13 residues. The CDR3 region is CASSIGRQETQYF. CDR3 nucleotides: TGTGCCAGTAGTATTGGTAGGCAAGAGACCCAGTACTTC.

The chain is built from TRBV11-3 and TRBJ1-1; D is possibly TRBD1 (5 bases). The CDR3 is made up of 14 amino acids. V lost 4 bases and J lost 1, with 10 bases in between. Germline V gives CDR1 SGHNT, CDR2 YENEEA. The CDR3 spells CASSSSGSNTEAFF. CDR3 bases: TGTGCCAGCAGCTCATCAGGGTCGAACACTGAAGCTTTCTTT.

The sample holds many counts of this clonotype. The rearrangement links TRBV7-2 to TRBJ2-5; 10 bases are a match to TRBD2. This CDR3 is 14 amino acids long. In germline, CDR1 is SGHTA, CDR2 FQGNSA. The trim removed 7 bases at V and 5 bases at J, leaving 7 bases unmatched. The CDR3 DNA follows: TGTGCCAGCACCAGCGGGGGGGTTGAGGAGACCCAGTACTTC. It translates to CASTSGGVEETQYF.

This clonotype was observed at least ten times. The chain couples TRBV20-1 to TRBJ2-5; D is possibly TRBD1 (7 bases). The germline CDR1 and CDR2 sequences are DFQATT and SNEGSKA (reference sequence). Between the trimmed V and J ends, which lost 6 bases and 1 base, there was a span of 18 bases. CDR3 length: 15 amino acids. The CDR3 DNA reads as TGCAGTGCAAACAGGCGGGACAGACTCCAAGAGACCCAGTACTTC. Translating it yields CSANRRDRLQETQYF.

This clonotype turned up a few times. The chain uses TRBV5-1 and TRBJ2-1; 10 bases agree with TRBD1. The germline V gene has CDR1 SGHRS and CDR2 YFSETQ. This CDR3 region has 14 residues. With 6 bases clipped from V and 4 bases from J, the junction kept 4 bases outside the gene matches. The CDR3 coding sequence is TGCGCCAGCACCTCGGACAGGGGGTACAATGAGCAGTTCTTC. Protein: CASTSDRGYNEQFF.

This clonotype was counted ten times or more. The chain couples TRBV10-3 to TRBJ1-1, with D tentatively TRBD1 (6 bases). Germline V gene lookup returns CDR1 ENHRY and CDR2 SYGVKD. The CDR3 is 14 amino acids. V was shortened by 4 bases and J by 1 base, with 10 bases between the two germline ends. This CDR3 reads CAISVGGGNTEAFF. The CDR3 DNA is TGTGCCATCAGTGTAGGAGGGGGGAACACTGAAGCTTTCTTT.

This clonotype came up a few times. The chain employs TRBV20-1 and TRBJ1-2; D is unclear. The V end lost 1 base, the J end lost 8 bases, and 14 bases lay between the germline ends. Germline V gene data show CDR1 as DFQATT and CDR2 as SNEGSKA (reference sequence). The length of the CDR3 is 13 residues. CDR3 bases: TGCAGTGCTAGAGCCCGGAATCAAGTGGGCTACACCTTC. This codes for CSARARNQVGYTF.

This clonotype was seen repeatedly, ten times or more. The chain joins TRBV7-6 to TRBJ2-1, with D perhaps matching TRBD1 or TRBD2 (7 bases each). CDR1 and CDR2 from the germline V gene are SGHVS and FNYEAQ. CDR3 length: 23 amino acids. Between the trimmed V and J ends, which lost 3 bases and 1 base, there was a span of 34 bases. CDR3 nucleotide sequence: TGTGCCAGCAGCTTCCCCCCAGGGGGGGACCCCTTGGTAGGAGTTCGGTCCTACAATGAGCAGTTCTTC. The encoded protein is CASSFPPGGDPLVGVRSYNEQFF.

This clonotype was counted at least ten times. This chain links TRBV7-3 with TRBJ2-3, with 9 bases aligning to TRBD1. Germline V gives CDR1 SGHTA, CDR2 FQGTGA. Germline trimming cut 2 bases from V and 2 bases from J; bases unmatched to any gene: 5. The CDR3 is made up of 16 amino acids. CDR3 bases: TGTGCCAGCAGCTTAGGAGGGACAGGGAACACAGATACGCAGTATTTT. Translated, it gives CASSLGGTGNTDTQYF.

The chain employs TRBV2 and TRBJ2-7; 7 nucleotides align to TRBD2. The germline CDR1 and CDR2 sequences are SNHLY and FYNNEI. The trim removed 3 bases at V and 6 bases at J, leaving 8 bases unmatched. The CDR3 has 14 residues. The CDR3 protein is CASSDRTRASEQYF. CDR3 coding DNA: TGTGCCAGCAGTGACAGGACTAGGGCGAGCGAGCAGTACTTC.

This clonotype was seen only a few times. At one end the junction does not follow the germline gene, possibly because of a read error. The chain recombines TRBV5-6 with TRBJ2-1; TRBD2 is a possible D gene (7 bases). The CDR3 spans 14 residues. Germline values: CDR1 SGHDT, CDR2 YYEEEE. The CDR3 nucleotides are TGTGTCAGCAGTTCCGGGGGGCTCTACAATGAGCAGTTCTTC. Translation gives CVSSSGGLYNEQFF.

This clonotype has at least ten counts. V and J are TRBV4-1 and TRBJ1-5; D gene unclear. CDR1 MGHRA and CDR2 YSYEKL come from the germline V gene. The CDR3 contains 13 residues. Trimming stripped 0 bases from V and 6 bases from J, with 6 bases between. The CDR3 coding sequence is TGCGCCAGCAGCCAAGATCGGCGTCAGCCCCAGCATTTT. Translated, it gives CASSQDRRQPQHF.

The J gene is TRBJ2-3, the V gene TRBV29-1; 12 nucleotides agree with TRBD1. The J segment lost 4 bases and the V segment lost 3 bases, leaving 5 bases of the junction unmatched. Germline V CDR1 and CDR2: SQVTM, ANQGSEA. This CDR3 spans 15 amino acids. CDR3 nucleotides: TGCAGCGTTGAGGGCCGGGACAGGGGGCCAGATACGCAGTATTTT. This translates into CSVEGRDRGPDTQYF.

The table lists this clonotype with many counts. The V gene is TRBV28, the J gene TRBJ1-1, with D uncertain. CDR3 length: 16 amino acids. V was pared by 2 bases and J by 6 bases, with 19 bases between. Looked up from germline, CDR1 is MDHEN and CDR2 is SYDVKM. The CDR3 sequence is CASSLPEQPGMAEAFF. The CDR3 nucleotides read TGTGCCAGCAGTTTACCGGAGCAGCCGGGAATGGCTGAAGCTTTCTTT.

There are many counts of this clonotype. The chain recombines TRBV19 with TRBJ2-1, with D tentatively TRBD1 (6 bases). The CDR3 spans 12 residues. Germline V gene lookup returns CDR1 LNHDA and CDR2 SQIVND (reference sequence). The ends were cut back, 5 bases at V and 10 bases at J, with 12 bases in the middle. Here the CDR3 reads CASSVQGTEQFF. The CDR3 DNA follows: TGTGCCAGTAGTGTTCAGGGGACGGAGCAGTTCTTC.

V is TRBV15 and J is TRBJ2-2, with D maybe TRBD1 (5 bases). CDR3 length: 17 amino acids. The germline CDR1 and CDR2 sequences are LNHNV and YYDKDF (reference sequence). Trimming removed 5 bases at V and 4 bases at J, with 20 bases between. CDR3 amino acids: CATSRTRKVGPTGELFF. CDR3 nucleotides: TGTGCCACCAGCCGAACGAGGAAAGTGGGGCCCACCGGGGAGCTGTTTTTT. Together with reference TRBV15 and TRBJ2-2, the CDR3 gives the full variable domain: DAMVIQNPRYQVTQFGKPVTLSCSQTLNHNVMYWYQQKSSQAPKLLFHYYDKDFNNEADTPDNFQSRRPNTSFCFLDIRSPGLGDTAMYLCATSRTRKVGPTGELFFGEGSRLTVL.

This clonotype was seen ten or more times. The genes are TRBV7-2 and TRBJ1-4, with D perhaps TRBD1 (5 bases). Germline V CDR1 and CDR2: SGHTA, FQGNSA. V lost 5 bases to trimming and J lost 8 bases, with 12 bases between them. The CDR3 is 13 amino acids. The DNA for the CDR3 is TGTGCCAGCAGCGCCGGGACCCCCGAAAAACTGTTTTTT. It is translated as CASSAGTPEKLFF.

This clonotype was detected ten times or more. V and J are TRBV6-5 and TRBJ1-1, with D uncertain. This CDR3 has 15 residues. Germline CDR1 MNHEY, CDR2 SVGAGI. The ends were cut back, 0 bases at V and 5 bases at J, with 13 bases in the middle. This chain's CDR3 is CASSYSLHVGTEAFF. The CDR3, as DNA: TGTGCCAGCAGTTACTCGCTTCATGTCGGGACTGAAGCTTTCTTT.

This clonotype was detected only once. The chain combines TRBV7-3 with TRBJ2-2; D might be TRBD2 (5 bases). Trimming cost V 6 bases and J 6 bases, with 11 bases left between them. CDR1 and CDR2 (germline): SGHTA, FQGTGA. The CDR3 has 13 residues. Written as DNA, the CDR3 is TGTGCCAGCAGTCCTAGCTCCCCCGGGGAGCTGTTTTTT. It translates to CASSPSSPGELFF.

Note on this clonotype: A read error is possible here, since a much larger clone lies one base away. No conserved phenylalanine or tryptophan is present at the end of the CDR3, so a read error is the likely explanation. This chain uses TRBV6-5 with TRBJ1-5, with 9 bases lining up with TRBD1. The CDR3 runs 13 residues. CDR1 is MNHEY and CDR2 is SVGAGI in the germline V gene. The trim removed 5 bases at V and 6 bases at J, leaving 2 bases unmatched. The CDR3 nucleotides are TGTGCCAGCAGTACAGGGGGCGTTCAGCCCCAGCATTCT. It is translated as CASSTGGVQPQHS.

This clonotype occurred many times. The chain uses TRBV6-4 and TRBJ1-6; D is ambiguous. The CDR3 is made up of 15 amino acids. The V gene's germline CDR1 is MRHNA and CDR2 SNTAGT. Between the trimmed V and J ends, which lost 6 bases and 0 bases, there was a span of 9 bases. The CDR3 sequence is CASREGRSYNSPLHF. CDR3 DNA: TGTGCCAGCAGGGAGGGCCGCTCCTATAATTCACCCCTCCACTTT.

This clonotype was seen many times. The rearrangement joins TRBV7-8 to TRBJ1-1; no reliable D call. Looked up from germline, CDR1 is SGHVS and CDR2 is FQNEAQ. The CDR3 consists of 16 residues. V dropped 2 bases and J dropped 0 bases, with 13 bases sitting between them. The CDR3 region has the DNA TGTGCCAGCAGCTTATCGACGGAACTCATGAACACTGAAGCTTTCTTT. This encodes CASSLSTELMNTEAFF.